This entry lists 2 T cell receptor beta chains sequenced from one sample in a study of T cells in Graves' hyperthyroidism and ophthalmopathy. Researchers amplified the TCR beta CDR3 regions from RNA transcripts. First-round RT-PCR of the TCR CDR3 relied on the HTBI primer set. Via MiXCR, TCRdb re-called the multiplex PCR reads, giving one row per CDR3 protein. The sample consists of around 600,000 distinct CDR3 sequences, around 16% of them appearing once. Sequencing was performed on blood. The source is a woman aged 40 to 50 with Graves' ophthalmopathy.

The chain combines TRBV18 with TRBJ2-5, with TRBD1 identical over 7 bases. J lost 5 bases, V lost 3 bases, and 9 bases had no gene match. Germline V gives CDR1 KGHSH, CDR2 LQKENI. This CDR3 has 15 residues. The CDR3 loop is CASSPWQGVDETQYF. The CDR3 region has the DNA TGTGCCAGCTCACCTTGGCAGGGGGTCGACGAGACCCAGTACTTC. The entire variable domain, with the rest obtained from reference TRBV18 and TRBJ2-5, is as follows: NAGVMQNPRHLVRRRGQEARLRCSPMKGHSHVYWYRQLPEEGLKFMVYLQKENIIDESGMPKERFSAEFPKEGPSILRIQQVVRGDSAAYFCASSPWQGVDETQYFGPGTRLLVL.

The chain links TRBV18 to TRBJ2-7; D possibly uses TRBD1 or TRBD2 (5 bases each). CDR3 length: 15 amino acids. V shed 0 bases and J shed 12 bases, with 21 bases lying between them. Germline CDR1 KGHSH, CDR2 LQKENI. The CDR3 nucleotides are TGTGCCAGCTCACCACCTAGCGCCGGAGTCTCAGGGCTGTACTTC. Translating it yields CASSPPSAGVSGLYF.